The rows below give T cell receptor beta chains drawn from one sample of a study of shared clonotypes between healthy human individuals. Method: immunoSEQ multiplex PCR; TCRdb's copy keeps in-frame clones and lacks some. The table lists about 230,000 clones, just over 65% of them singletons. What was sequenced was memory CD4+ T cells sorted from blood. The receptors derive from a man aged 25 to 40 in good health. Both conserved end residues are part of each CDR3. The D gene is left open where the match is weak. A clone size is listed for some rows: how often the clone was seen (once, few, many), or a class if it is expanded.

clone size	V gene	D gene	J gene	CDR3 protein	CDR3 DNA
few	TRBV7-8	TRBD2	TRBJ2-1	CASSSAGATYNEQFF	TGTGCCAGCAGCTCGGCGGGAGCTACCTACAATGAGCAGTTCTTC
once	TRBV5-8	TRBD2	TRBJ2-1	CASSLVAGLAWNEQFF	TGTGCCAGCAGCTTGGTGGCGGGACTAGCGTGGAATGAGCAGTTCTTC
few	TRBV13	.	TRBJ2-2	CASSLGSGRELFF	TGTGCCAGCAGCTTAGGATCCGGCAGGGAGCTGTTTTTT
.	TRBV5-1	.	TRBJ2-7	CASSLSGPGEQYF	TGCGCCAGCAGCTTGAGCGGGCCGGGGGAGCAGTACTTC
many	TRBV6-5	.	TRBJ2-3	CASSVSYKDTQYF	TGTGCCAGCTCCGTCAGTTATAAAGATACGCAGTATTTT
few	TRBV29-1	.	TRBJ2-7	CSVVASSEQYF	TGCAGCGTTGTAGCCAGTAGCGAGCAGTACTTC
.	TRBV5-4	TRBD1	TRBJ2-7	CASRKGGQGAYEQYF	TGTGCCAGCAGAAAAGGGGGACAGGGTGCATACGAGCAGTACTTC
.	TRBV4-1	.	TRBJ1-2	CASSQSASRGYTF	TGCGCCAGCAGCCAATCGGCGTCGAGAGGCTACACCTTC
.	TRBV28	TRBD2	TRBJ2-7	CASGSTSGGYEQYF	TGTGCCAGCGGGTCGACTAGCGGGGGCTACGAGCAGTACTTC
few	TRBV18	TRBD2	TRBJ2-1	CASSPLFLAGGYNEQFF	TGTGCCAGCTCACCACTTTTTCTAGCGGGAGGATACAATGAGCAGTTCTTC
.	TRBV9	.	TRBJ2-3	CASSPPLASEHTDTQYF	TGTGCCAGCAGCCCCCCCTTGGCTAGCGAACACACAGATACGCAGTATTTT
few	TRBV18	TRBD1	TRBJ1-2	CASSPRDREASGYTF	TGTGCCAGCTCACCAAGGGACAGGGAGGCAAGTGGCTACACCTTC
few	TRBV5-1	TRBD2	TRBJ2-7	CASSASLVGRAYEQYF	TGCGCCAGCAGCGCCTCCTTAGTCGGGAGGGCCTACGAGCAGTACTTC
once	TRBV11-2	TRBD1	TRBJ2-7	CASSLDAGTGTYEQYF	TGTGCCAGCAGCTTAGACGCCGGGACAGGTACCTACGAGCAGTACTTC
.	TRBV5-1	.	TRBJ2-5	CASTRGTVQETQYF	TGCGCCAGCACCCGGGGGACAGTACAAGAGACCCAGTACTTC
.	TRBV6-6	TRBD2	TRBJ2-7	CASTPSGGLSEQYF	TGTGCCAGCACTCCCTCGGGGGGGCTGTCCGAGCAGTACTTC
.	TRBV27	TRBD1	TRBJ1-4	CASSHGTGDEKLFF	TGTGCCAGCAGTCACGGGACAGGGGATGAAAAACTGTTTTTT
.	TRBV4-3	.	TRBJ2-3	CASSRGTSDTQYF	TGCGCCAGCAGCCGCGGGACTTCTGATACGCAGTATTTT
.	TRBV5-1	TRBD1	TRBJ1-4	CASSTGGAGSEKLFF	TGCGCCAGCTCCACAGGGGGCGCAGGTAGTGAAAAACTGTTTTTT
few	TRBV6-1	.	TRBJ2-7	CASSERAYEQYF	TGTGCCAGCAGTGAGCGGGCTTACGAGCAGTACTTC
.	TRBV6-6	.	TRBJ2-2	CASRWGGELFF	TGTGCCAGCAGATGGGGGGGGGAGCTGTTTTTT
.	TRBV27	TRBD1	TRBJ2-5	CASSLLGGGETQYF	TGTGCCAGCAGTTTATTAGGGGGCGGAGAGACCCAGTACTTC